This T cell receptor (beta chain) appears in the sequencing data of a study of T cell responses to AZD1222 COVID-19 vaccine. Comments on this clone: What it binds is unknown.

This CDR3 region has 18 residues. The germline V gene encodes CDR1 LNHDA and CDR2 SQIVND (reference sequence). J gave up 2 bases and V 6 bases, and 11 bases lay outside the gene matches. This table comes from immunoSEQ multiplex PCR, and its TCRdb copy is limited to in-frame clones, with some not included. The sample holds around 120,000 clones, 70% to 90% seen once. Study outcomes and limitations: The breadth and depth of Spike-specific TCRs increased once two AZD1222 doses had been given.

The sequence came from an adult in good health. Here the sequenced sample was peripheral blood, taken on day 0 of MenACWY control vaccination. V usage is TRBV19 and J usage is TRBJ2-1, with TRBD2 identical over 12 bases. The CDR3, as DNA: TGTGCCAGTAGACCCATACGACTAGCGGGGGACCCCTACAATGAGCAGTTCTTC. Protein: CASRPIRLAGDPYNEQFF.